The T cell receptor (beta chain) described here comes from a study of cytomegalovirus exposure and HLA in healthy donors. Study-level points and caveats: Earlier analysis yielded a pattern in which most TCR beta V segments were productive about 90% or about 30% of the time.

Of note for this clone: What it recognizes is unknown.

This cohort consisted of healthy bone marrow donors. 13 Jbeta primers and 60 Vbeta primers were used for the PCR. Clones were read by immunoSEQ multiplex PCR, and TCRdb kept only the in-frame ones, dropping some. The sample lists about 150,000 clones; approximately 80% were seen once. Germline CDR1 reads WNHNN; CDR2 reads SYGVQD (reference sequence). CDR3 length: 18 amino acids. V was pared by 3 bases and J by 3 bases, with 13 bases of the junction left unmatched. This chain links TRBV10-1 with TRBJ2-2; 7 bases match TRBD1. This TCR was recovered from a woman in her late teens or twenties in good health and CMV-seronegative. Sequencing used PBMCs. The CDR3 DNA sequence: TGCGCCAGCAGTGAAAGGGGCCGGAGGCAGGGGGACACCGGGGAGCTGTTTTTT. Amino acid sequence: CASSERGRRQGDTGELFF.